These 8 T cell receptor beta chains were sequenced from one sample in a study of blood T cells in healthy people across ages. With a J-beta primer mix and a sample-barcoded 5' primer, a second PCR ran roughly 6 to 11 cycles. TCRdb reanalysed the 5' RACE reads using MiXCR and keeps one entry per CDR3 protein. The table lists 750,000 to 950,000 distinct CDR3 sequences, 25% to 35% of them singletons. The same sample was also studied in work on T cells of mothers and their children.

Sequencing was carried out using blood. Receptors were obtained from a woman between 35 and 50 years old in good health.

This clonotype was seen repeatedly, ten times or more. A junction boundary mismatches the germline segment, possibly from a read error. The DNA of the CDR3 is TGTGCTAGCAGCGCAGACAGAAATCAGCCCCAGCATTTT. Amino acid sequence: CASSADRNQPQHF. The V and J genes are TRBV7-7 and TRBJ1-5; perhaps TRBD1 as D (5 bases). CDR3 length equals 13 residues. Per germline, CDR1 SSHAT and CDR2 FNYEAQ (reference sequence).

The chain carries TRBV7-3 and TRBJ2-3; tentatively, D is TRBD1 (6 bases). The germline V gene has CDR1 SGHTA and CDR2 FQGTGA. This CDR3 has 16 residues. The V and J ends lost 5 bases and 0 bases respectively, with 15 bases between them. CDR3 protein: CASSKGVRPSTDTQYF. The CDR3 DNA reads as TGTGCCAGCAGCAAGGGGGTCAGACCTAGCACAGATACGCAGTATTTT. Based on the CDR3 plus reference TRBV7-3 and TRBJ2-3, the full variable domain is GAGVSQTPSNKVTEKGKYVELRCDPISGHTALYWYRQSLGQGPEFLIYFQGTGAADDSGLPNDRFFAVRPEGSVSTLKIQRTERGDSAVYLCASSKGVRPSTDTQYFGPGTRLTVL.

This clonotype was recorded at least ten times. The J gene is TRBJ2-5, the V gene TRBV29-1, with D tentatively TRBD1 (5 bases). Per germline, CDR1 SQVTM and CDR2 ANQGSEA. Trimming left V 6 bases short and J 0 bases short, with 14 bases between. CDR3 length: 14 residues. This CDR3 is CSVHRIKYQETQYF. DNA for the CDR3: TGCAGCGTCCACAGGATAAAGTACCAAGAGACCCAGTACTTC.

V gene TRBV5-1 combines with J gene TRBJ2-3; D possibly corresponds to TRBD2 (6 bases). V was cut by 8 bases and J by 3 bases, with 19 bases left in between. The CDR3 extends over 15 amino acids. Germline CDR1 is SGHRS and CDR2 is YFSETQ. The CDR3 spells CASNLGAGSTDTQYF. The CDR3 region has the DNA TGCGCCAGTAACCTTGGGGCGGGATCTACAGATACGCAGTATTTT.

This clonotype was observed a single time. The rearrangement joins TRBV20-1 to TRBJ1-5; D remains unclear. The CDR3 extends over 15 amino acids. V was shortened by 5 bases and J by 6 bases, with 20 bases between the two germline ends. In germline, CDR1 is DFQATT, CDR2 SNEGSKA (reference sequence). The CDR3 loop reads CSAYGRGRNSQPQHF. The CDR3 DNA follows: TGCAGTGCTTATGGGCGAGGGCGCAATTCTCAGCCCCAGCATTTT.

V and J are TRBV20-1 and TRBJ2-4, with D tentatively TRBD1 or TRBD2 (6 bases each). From germline, CDR1 is DFQATT and CDR2 SNEGSKA (reference sequence). This CDR3 has 17 amino acids. The ends were cut back, 2 bases at V and 0 bases at J, with 17 bases in the middle. Here the CDR3 reads CSARSGARVGAKNIQYF. In DNA form, the CDR3 reads TGCAGTGCTAGATCGGGGGCGCGAGTGGGAGCCAAAAACATTCAGTACTTC.

V and J are TRBV12-3 or TRBV12-4 and TRBJ2-5; TRBD1 is a possible D gene (5 bases). Deletions cut 6 bases from V and 4 bases from J, with 15 bases between. CDR3 length equals 14 residues. CDR3 loop: CASRQGASRETQYF. In nucleotides, the CDR3 is TGTGCCAGCAGACAAGGGGCCTCCAGAGAGACCCAGTACTTC.

The CDR3 is CASSPGERPFF. The CDR3 nucleotides read TGTGCCAGCAGCCCGGGGGAAAGGCCTTTCTTT. J is TRBJ1-1 and V is TRBV7-9; the D gene is possibly TRBD1 (5 bases). Trimming took 5 bases from V and 12 from J, leaving 13 bases between them. CDR3 size: 11 residues. In germline, CDR1 is SEHNR, CDR2 FQNEAQ (reference sequence).